This entry lists 13 T cell receptor beta chains sequenced from one sample in a study of cytomegalovirus exposure and HLA in healthy donors. Primers: 60 Vbeta forward and 13 Jbeta reverse. Profiling relied on immunoSEQ multiplex PCR, and the TCRdb table lists in-frame clones only, not all of them. The table lists under 200,000 clones, 65% to 70% of them singletons. The sample was PBMCs. The receptors come from a woman in her late teens or twenties in good health and CMV-seropositive.

This clone has more than one count but fewer than ten. CDR3 amino acids: CASSPIQGIATEAFF. The CDR3 DNA sequence: TGTGCCAGCAGCCCCATACAGGGAATAGCCACTGAAGCTTTCTTT. V gene TRBV5-6 combines with J gene TRBJ1-1; D is possibly TRBD1 (6 bases). The CDR3 has 15 amino acids. Germline values: CDR1 SGHDT, CDR2 YYEEEE. V was cut by 4 bases and J by 4 bases, with 17 bases left in between.

This clone was counted a few times. Mismatch with germline at one junction end may stem from a read error. This chain joins TRBV4-2 and TRBJ2-1, with 9 bases identical to TRBD2. This CDR3 contains 14 residues. Germline values: CDR1 LGHNA, CDR2 YNFKEQ. CDR3 amino acids: CASSQDDPAGGPLF. CDR3 in DNA: TGTGCCAGCAGCCAAGATGACCCTGCGGGAGGGCCTCTCTTC.

The J gene is TRBJ2-2, the V gene TRBV9; TRBD1 might be the D (5 bases). This CDR3 region has 15 residues. Trimming took off 0 bases at V and 2 bases at J, with 8 bases between the two ends. Germline CDR1 reads SGDLS; CDR2 reads YYNGEE. The CDR3 region is CASSVGGLNTGELFF. Written as DNA, the CDR3 is TGTGCCAGCAGCGTAGGGGGCCTAAACACCGGGGAGCTGTTTTTT.

Only one count was recorded for this clone. This chain connects TRBV2 to TRBJ1-2, with D unresolved. V was shortened by 9 bases and J by 8 bases, with 19 bases between the two germline ends. CDR1 is SNHLY and CDR2 is FYNNEI in the germline V gene. The length of the CDR3 is 13 residues. The CDR3 protein is CASTTKETEGYTF. DNA of the CDR3: TGTGCCAGTACCACCAAGGAAACAGAGGGCTACACCTTC.

The chain uses TRBV27 and TRBJ1-1; D is uncertain. This CDR3 is built from 14 residues. In germline, CDR1 is MNHEY, CDR2 SMNVEV (reference sequence). V lost 3 bases, J lost 3 bases, and 11 bases lay in between. CDR3: CASSFRGSDTEAFF. DNA of the CDR3: TGTGCCAGCAGTTTTCGGGGTTCCGACACTGAAGCTTTCTTT.

The chain joins TRBV6-5 to TRBJ2-2, with 7 bases fitting TRBD1. CDR3 length equals 16 residues. V gave up 0 bases and J gave up 1 base; unmatched junction bases: 2. Looked up from germline, CDR1 is MNHEY and CDR2 is SVGAGI. CDR3 residues: CASSYSDRLNTGELFF. The CDR3 DNA reads as TGTGCCAGCAGTTACTCGGACAGGTTGAACACCGGGGAGCTGTTTTTT.

This rearrangement joins TRBV7-2 to TRBJ1-2, with D maybe TRBD1 (6 bases). The CDR3 consists of 15 residues. With 2 bases removed from V and 0 bases from J, the gap between germline ends came to 10 bases. Germline CDR1 is SGHTA and CDR2 is FQGNSA. The CDR3 spells CASSLWDNTNYGYTF. The CDR3 nucleotides read TGTGCCAGCAGCTTATGGGACAACACTAACTATGGCTACACCTTC.

The chain has TRBV5-1 and TRBJ2-6, with D maybe TRBD1 (6 bases). Trimming cost V 2 bases and J 2 bases, with 8 bases left between them. Germline V gene sequence: CDR1 SGHRS, CDR2 YFSETQ. The CDR3 spans 15 residues. Here the CDR3 reads CASSFGQTGANVLTF. The CDR3 DNA reads TGCGCCAGCAGCTTCGGACAGACTGGGGCCAACGTCCTGACTTTC.

CDR3 sequence: CASSEYTGGEEQYF. CDR3 sequence (DNA): TGTGCCAGCAGTGAATATACAGGGGGCGAAGAGCAGTACTTC. V and J are TRBV25-1 and TRBJ2-7, with 9 positions matching TRBD1. This CDR3 has 14 residues. V lost 0 bases to trimming and J lost 7 bases; unmatched junction nucleotides: 4. Germline CDR1 is MGHDK and CDR2 is SYGVNS.

The chain recombines TRBV7-6 with TRBJ2-7; D remains ambiguous. V was clipped by 5 bases and J by 1 base, with 9 bases between them. The CDR3 totals 13 residues. CDR1 SGHVS and CDR2 FNYEAQ come from the germline V gene. The CDR3 loop is CASSPTASYEQYF. CDR3 coding DNA: TGTGCCAGCAGCCCCACCGCGTCCTACGAGCAGTACTTC. The variable domain in full, completed from reference TRBV7-6 and TRBJ2-7, reads GAGVSQSPRYKVTKRGQDVALRCDPISGHVSLYWYRQALGQGPEFLTYFNYEAQQDKSGLPNDRFSAERPEGSISTLTIQRTEQRDSAMYRCASSPTASYEQYFGPGTRLTVT.

A few counts support this clone. The chain uses TRBV5-1 and TRBJ2-7, with 7 bases that match TRBD1. CDR1 is SGHRS, CDR2 YFSETQ, per germline. J gave up 4 bases and V 5 bases, and 6 bases lay outside the gene matches. CDR3 length: 13 amino acids. For the CDR3, the DNA is TGCGCCAGCAGACACTCGACAGGGTACGAGCAGTACTTC. This translates into CASRHSTGYEQYF.

V and J are TRBV29-1 and TRBJ1-2; TRBD1 is a possible D gene (5 bases). Trimming stripped 6 bases from V and 6 bases from J, with 20 bases between. The CDR3 loop spans 14 amino acids. Germline loops: CDR1 SQVTM, CDR2 ANQGSEA. Written as DNA, the CDR3 is TGCAGCGTCGACTCAGGCCTCCCGGGGGATGGCTACACCTTC. Translated, it gives CSVDSGLPGDGYTF.

This chain uses TRBV4-3 with TRBJ2-5; 9 bases align to TRBD1. The DNA end lines up better with TRBJ2-7; the J call may be wrong. Germline CDR1 LGHNA, CDR2 YSLEER. The CDR3 is made up of 18 amino acids. As DNA, the CDR3 is TGCGCCAGCAGCCAAGAGTGGGTCCGGGACAGGGAATATTACGAGCAGTACTTC. As protein: CASSQEWVRDREYYEQYF.